This T cell receptor (beta chain) was obtained from a study of blood T cells in healthy people across ages. Study-wide points: Per million T cells, TCR beta diversity dropped roughly linearly as age increased.

This CDR3 spans 16 amino acids. Looked up from germline, CDR1 is MDHEN and CDR2 is SYDVKM. V was cut by 10 bases and J by 0 bases, with 19 bases left in between. Isolation per sample recovered at least 7 million PBMCs. Per sample, at least 5.5 micrograms of total RNA were extracted. Of note for this clonotype: Its specificity is unknown.

Sample-barcoded 5' priming and a J-beta primer mix drove a second PCR of about 7 to 12 cycles. One entry per CDR3 protein results from TCRdb running MiXCR on the 5' RACE reads. The profile shows about 900,000 distinct CDR3 sequences, about 48% of them singletons. The gene calls are TRBV28 and TRBJ1-5; possible D gene TRBD1, 6 bases. The sequence was obtained from a man aged 25-40 years in good health. Sequenced input: blood. CDR3 nucleotide sequence: TGTGCCACCGAACCCCCCAACAGGGATAGCAATCAGCCCCAGCATTTT. It is translated as CATEPPNRDSNQPQHF.